A selection of T cell receptor beta chains follows, all from one sample in a study of cytomegalovirus exposure and HLA in healthy donors. Data came from immunoSEQ multiplex PCR; TCRdb stores just in-frame clones and leaves some out. The repertoire holds around 260,000 clones, under 90% seen once, with roughly 0.31% in the top ten. The sample comprised PBMCs. Source of these receptors: a girl aged 2 to 10 in good health and CMV-seronegative. Both conserved end residues are part of each CDR3. A row's size may be missing; if present it is once, few, many or a size class.

V gene: TRBV6-5
clone size: NA
CDR3 protein: CASSYGQNSPLHF

V gene: TRBV9
clone size: few
CDR3 protein: CASSPPGLRYEQYF

V gene: TRBV12-5
clone size: NA
CDR3 protein: CASGPALNTEAFF

V gene: TRBV27
clone size: NA
CDR3 protein: CASSPVGTGGPSNQPQHF

V gene: TRBV19
clone size: NA
CDR3 protein: CASSIAGGSVDTQYF

V gene: TRBV4-2
clone size: NA
CDR3 protein: CASSQEDRGGGTDTQYF

V gene: TRBV7-9
clone size: NA
CDR3 protein: CASSLAGVADTQYF

V gene: TRBV27
clone size: NA
CDR3 protein: CASKDQGRSYEQYF

V gene: TRBV28
clone size: NA
CDR3 protein: CASFLGQGTNSPLHF

V gene: TRBV9
clone size: NA
CDR3 protein: CASSVGGGDREHEQYF

V gene: TRBV27
clone size: NA
CDR3 protein: CASSFPGTSGRIETQYF

V gene: TRBV6-5
clone size: once
CDR3 protein: CASSSTGEMRHTIYF

V gene: TRBV7-2
clone size: NA
CDR3 protein: CASSPTPIVQSQPQHF

V gene: TRBV7-8
clone size: NA
CDR3 protein: CASSLTGQTIQETQYF

V gene: TRBV19
clone size: NA
CDR3 protein: CASRRDRGKIGVDTEAFF

V gene: TRBV21-1
clone size: NA
CDR3 protein: CASSKDRPNNRYNEQFF

V gene: TRBV7-2
clone size: NA
CDR3 protein: CASSFRGFGGGTTGETQYF

V gene: TRBV28
clone size: NA
CDR3 protein: CASCVDSYEQYF

V gene: TRBV27
clone size: NA
CDR3 protein: CASSLSSLRGLAGVREQFF

V gene: TRBV7-9
clone size: few
CDR3 protein: CASSLTGRFTDTQYF

V gene: TRBV7-6
clone size: NA
CDR3 protein: CASSFISGDTPLSTDTQYF

V gene: TRBV7-2
clone size: few
CDR3 protein: CASSFRQGAGEAFF

V gene: TRBV5-1
clone size: NA
CDR3 protein: CASSHFGQGDGETQYF